The 8 T cell receptor beta chains below come from one sample, sequenced in a study of vaccination and CD4 T cells after COVID-19. The treatment was: approximately 9-day PBMC culture with coronavirus spike peptide pools or control peptides (ViraFEST assay). The Oncomine TCR Beta short-read assay was applied to DNA of cultured CD4+ T cells. TCRdb re-derived calls from the PCR reads in MiXCR, one entry per CDR3 protein. Counted here are approximately 16,000 distinct CDR3 sequences, around 79% occurring once; the ten biggest clones make up roughly 9.6%. What these receptors recognize is not known. Sample: CD4+ T cells from blood, cultured in vitro, taken after SARS-CoV-2 vaccination. Every receptor here comes from a human donor who received a COVID-19 vaccine.

This clonotype was counted once. The chain joins TRBV4-2 to TRBJ2-3; 9 bases are shared with TRBD2. Germline lookup yields CDR1 LGHNA and CDR2 YNFKEQ. This CDR3 spans 15 amino acids. V lost 5 bases, J lost 1 base, and 4 bases stayed unmatched. As DNA, the CDR3 is TGTGCCAGCAGCACAGCGGGGGGCGGCACAGATACGCAGTATTTT. Protein sequence: CASSTAGGGTDTQYF.

The V call is TRBV19, the J call TRBJ2-5; D remains unclear. The CDR3 has 16 amino acids. CDR1 is LNHDA, CDR2 SQIVND, per germline (reference sequence). V dropped 1 base and J dropped 5 bases, with 17 bases sitting between them. In DNA, the CDR3 is TGTGCCAGTAGTATAGCCCTTGACTCAATGGGGGAGACCCAGTACTTC. Translating gives CASSIALDSMGETQYF.

The chain links TRBV6-1 to TRBJ2-2, with D possibly being TRBD2 (6 bases). V was pared by 3 bases and J by 2 bases, with 13 bases between. The CDR3 has 16 amino acids. Per the germline V gene, CDR1 is MNHNS and CDR2 is SASEGT. The DNA of the CDR3 is TGTGCCAGCAGTGATCGTCAGGGACTCAACACCGGGGAGCTGTTTTTT. Protein sequence: CASSDRQGLNTGELFF.

This chain connects TRBV15 to TRBJ2-5; TRBD1 matches at 9 bases. Germline V gene sequence: CDR1 LNHNV, CDR2 YYDKDF (reference sequence). V shed 0 bases and J 3 bases; nucleotides not matched to a gene: 2. The CDR3 runs 15 residues. The CDR3 protein is CATSREQGAEETQYF. The CDR3 region has the DNA TGTGCCACCAGCAGAGAACAGGGGGCTGAAGAGACCCAGTACTTC.

The V call is TRBV27, the J call TRBJ1-1; 8 bases agree with TRBD1. CDR3 length: 13 amino acids. V was pared by 6 bases and J by 5 bases, with 5 bases of the junction left unmatched. Per germline, CDR1 MNHEY and CDR2 SMNVEV (reference sequence). The CDR3 bases are TGTGCCAGCAGACGACAGGGGAGAACTGAAGCTTTCTTT. The encoded protein is CASRRQGRTEAFF.

This chain uses TRBV7-9 with TRBJ2-2; the D gene is possibly TRBD1 (7 bases). This CDR3 spans 15 amino acids. The germline CDR1 and CDR2 sequences are SEHNR and FQNEAQ (reference sequence). V was pared by 3 bases and J by 1 base, with 9 bases between. The DNA for the CDR3 is TGTGCCAGCAGCTTTCAGGGGGGGAACACCGGGGAGCTGTTTTTT. Its protein is CASSFQGGNTGELFF.

This chain uses TRBV30 with TRBJ1-5; a weak D match, TRBD1 (5 bases). V was pared by 2 bases and J by 3 bases, with 8 bases between. The germline V gene has CDR1 GTSNPN and CDR2 SVGIG (reference sequence). The CDR3 spans 13 residues. The CDR3: CAWSYRNNQPQHF. The CDR3 DNA reads TGTGCCTGGAGTTACAGGAACAATCAGCCCCAGCATTTT. Drawing the rest from reference TRBV30 and TRBJ1-5, the complete variable domain is SQTIHQWPATLVQPVGSPLSLECTVEGTSNPNLYWYRQAAGRGLQLLFYSVGIGQISSEVPQNLSASRPQDRQFILSSKKLLLSDSGFYLCAWSYRNNQPQHFGDGTRLSIL.

The chain carries TRBV7-8 and TRBJ2-3; TRBD2 agrees at 8 bases. After removal of 1 base from V and 2 bases from J, the junction contained 5 bases not matched to a gene. The CDR3 is 16 residues long. Germline-derived CDR1 and CDR2 are SGHVS and FQNEAQ. As DNA, the CDR3 is TGTGCCAGCAGCTTAGTTAGCGGGGACAACACAGATACGCAGTATTTT. This gives the protein CASSLVSGDNTDTQYF.